This T cell receptor beta chain was documented in a study of blood T cell repertoires in COVID-19. Some clones are missing from TCRdb's copy, which holds only in-frame ones; the method was immunoSEQ multiplex PCR. The repertoire includes under 300,000 clones, 80% to 90% of them detected once, and 1.5% to 2% sits in the top ten. The study assigned cohorts using participant-reported clinical history. Donors in Cohort 3 counted as recovered after two negative PCRs, clearance, or symptom resolution. Germline CDR1 and CDR2: PRHDT and FYEKMQ (reference sequence). V was pared by 5 bases and J by 4 bases, with 9 bases of the junction left unmatched. The CDR3 is made up of 16 amino acids.

The V and J genes are TRBV13 and TRBJ2-1; TRBD1 matches 9 bases. The sequence was obtained from a woman aged 45-65 years who had recovered from COVID-19. Sequencing was carried out using PBMCs or T cells enriched from blood (not recorded which). The CDR3 DNA sequence: TGTGCCAGCAGCGAAATCGGACAGGGGATATACAATGAGCAGTTCTTC. This gives the protein CASSEIGQGIYNEQFF.